This T cell receptor beta chain was recorded in a study of blood T cells in healthy people across ages. In germline, CDR1 is SGHTA, CDR2 FQGNSA. The CDR3 spans 15 residues. Study-wide results and caveats: One million T cells yielded diversity estimates that were considered underestimates.

It was with a sample-barcoded 5' primer and a J-beta primer mix that a second PCR of about 6 to 12 cycles was run. Each CDR3 protein gets one entry after TCRdb re-called the 5' RACE reads with MiXCR. Of about 600,000 distinct CDR3 sequences in the sample, 45% to 55% were seen once. This clonotype appeared a few times. The antigen is undetermined. The receptor's source is a man older than 75 in good health. The gene calls are TRBV7-2 and TRBJ2-1; the match to TRBD2 covers 12 bases. The end of the DNA fits TRBJ2-7 better, so the J call may be wrong. The sample was blood. CDR3 sequence: CASRSSGGANNEQYF. The CDR3 nucleotides read TGTGCCAGTCGCTCTAGCGGGGGGGCCAACAATGAGCAGTACTTC.